One and the same sample provided the 5 T cell receptor beta chains below, sequenced in a study of T cells expressing NK-cell markers. TCRdb re-called the 5' RACE reads; every CDR3 protein appears as one record, without DNA. This sample's table has about 460,000 distinct CDR3 sequences. Sequences were obtained from blood T cells: a sorted CD56 or NKG2C T cell subset, CD4+ or CD8+ T cells, or bulk PBMC T cells (not recorded which). These receptors were obtained from a woman aged 45-59 years in good health.

This chain connects TRBV9 to TRBJ1-1. Germline V lookup: CDR1 SGDLS, CDR2 YYNGEE. This CDR3 has 14 residues. This CDR3 reads CASSVGPENTEAFF.

V gene TRBV12-3 or TRBV12-4 combines with J gene TRBJ2-5; the TCRdb D gene call, TRBD1, has no DNA to confirm it. This CDR3 has 15 residues. The CDR3: CASSPARGSLQTQYF.

The gene calls are TRBV27 and TRBJ2-7; TCRdb's D call, TRBD1, is unchecked because there is no DNA. Per the germline V gene, CDR1 is MNHEY and CDR2 is SMNVEV (reference sequence). This CDR3 spans 14 amino acids. Here the CDR3 reads CASSFTGMGFEQYF.

The CDR3 spells CASSVQATTNEQFF. V usage is TRBV7-2 and J usage is TRBJ2-1. CDR1 and CDR2 (germline): SGHTA, FQGNSA. The CDR3 totals 14 residues.

This rearrangement joins TRBV20-1 to TRBJ2-3; TCRdb's D gene call, TRBD2, goes unchecked for lack of DNA. This CDR3 has 15 residues. Germline CDR1 is DFQATT and CDR2 is SNEGSKA (reference sequence). CDR3 protein: CSAGMAGGVTDTQYF.